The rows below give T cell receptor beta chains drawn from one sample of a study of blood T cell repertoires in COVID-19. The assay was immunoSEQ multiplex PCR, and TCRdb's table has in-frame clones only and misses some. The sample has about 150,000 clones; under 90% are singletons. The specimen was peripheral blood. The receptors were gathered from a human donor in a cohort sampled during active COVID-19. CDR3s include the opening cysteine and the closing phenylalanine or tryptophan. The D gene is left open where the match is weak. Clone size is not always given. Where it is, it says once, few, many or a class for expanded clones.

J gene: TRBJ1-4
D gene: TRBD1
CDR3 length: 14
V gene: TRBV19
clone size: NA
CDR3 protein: CASSIDRGSEKLFF
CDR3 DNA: TGTGCCAGTAGTATCGACAGGGGAAGTGAAAAACTGTTTTTT

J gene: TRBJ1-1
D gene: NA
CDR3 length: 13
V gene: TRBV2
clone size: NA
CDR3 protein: CASSSQGNTEAFF
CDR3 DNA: TGTGCCAGCAGTTCCCAGGGAAACACTGAAGCTTTCTTT

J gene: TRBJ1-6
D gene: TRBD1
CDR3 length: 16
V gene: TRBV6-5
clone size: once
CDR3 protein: CASSYSRGTGDSPLHF
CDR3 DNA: TGTGCCAGCAGTTACTCCAGAGGGACAGGGGACTCACCCCTCCACTTT

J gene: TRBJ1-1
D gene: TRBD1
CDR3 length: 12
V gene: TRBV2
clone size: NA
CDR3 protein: CASRGQGSEAFF
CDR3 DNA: TGTGCCAGCAGGGGACAGGGGTCTGAAGCTTTCTTT

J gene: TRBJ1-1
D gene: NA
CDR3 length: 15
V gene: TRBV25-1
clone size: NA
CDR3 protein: CASSESPTPHTEAFF
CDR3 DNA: TGTGCCAGCAGTGAAAGTCCCACTCCCCACACTGAAGCTTTCTTT

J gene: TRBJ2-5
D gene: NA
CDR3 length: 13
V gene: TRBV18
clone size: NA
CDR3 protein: CASSRGEQETQYF
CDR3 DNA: TGTGCCAGCTCACGGGGGGAGCAAGAGACCCAGTACTTC

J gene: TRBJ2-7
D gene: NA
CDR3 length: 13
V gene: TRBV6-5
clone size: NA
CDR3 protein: CASSLAGSYEQYF
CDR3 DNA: TGTGCCAGCAGTTTGGCGGGATCCTACGAGCAGTACTTC

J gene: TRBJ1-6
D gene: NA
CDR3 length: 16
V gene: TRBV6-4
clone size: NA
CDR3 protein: CASSLSGGSDNSPLHF
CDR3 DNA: TGTGCCAGCAGTCTCTCCGGGGGTTCGGATAATTCACCCCTCCACTTT

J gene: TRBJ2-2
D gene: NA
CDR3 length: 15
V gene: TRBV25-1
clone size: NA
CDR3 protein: CASRRGQSNTGELFF
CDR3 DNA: TGTGCCAGCAGGAGAGGACAGTCGAACACCGGGGAGCTGTTTTTT

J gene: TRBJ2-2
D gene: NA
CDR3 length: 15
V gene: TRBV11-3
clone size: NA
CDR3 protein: CASSFTDRNTGELFF
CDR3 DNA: TGTGCCAGCAGCTTTACGGACAGAAACACCGGGGAGCTGTTTTTT

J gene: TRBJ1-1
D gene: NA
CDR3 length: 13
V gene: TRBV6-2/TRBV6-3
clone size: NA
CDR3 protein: CASSYPQNTEAFF
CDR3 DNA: TGTGCCAGCAGTTACCCCCAGAACACTGAAGCTTTCTTT

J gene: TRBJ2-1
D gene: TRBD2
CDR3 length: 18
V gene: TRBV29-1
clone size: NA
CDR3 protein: CSVLGLAGGRSSYNEQFF
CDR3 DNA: TGCAGCGTTCTGGGACTAGCGGGAGGACGCTCCTCCTACAATGAGCAGTTCTTC

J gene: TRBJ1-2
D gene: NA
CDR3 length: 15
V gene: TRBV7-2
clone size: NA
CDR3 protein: CASSPRGVEDYGYTF
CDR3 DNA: TGTGCCAGCAGCCCCCGGGGGGTAGAGGACTATGGCTACACCTTC

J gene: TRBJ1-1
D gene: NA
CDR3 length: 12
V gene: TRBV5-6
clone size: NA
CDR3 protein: CASSLNQGKAFF
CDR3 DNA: TGTGCCAGCAGCTTGAACCAGGGGAAGGCTTTCTTT

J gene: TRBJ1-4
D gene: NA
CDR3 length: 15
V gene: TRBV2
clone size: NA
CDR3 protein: CASSPSGSRNEKLFF
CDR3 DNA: TGTGCCAGCAGCCCCTCCGGGTCTAGGAATGAAAAACTGTTTTTT

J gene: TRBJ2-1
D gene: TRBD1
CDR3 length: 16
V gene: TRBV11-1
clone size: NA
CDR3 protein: CASSFAVTGGKNEQFF
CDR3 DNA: TGTGCCAGCAGCTTTGCTGTGACAGGGGGCAAGAATGAGCAGTTCTTC

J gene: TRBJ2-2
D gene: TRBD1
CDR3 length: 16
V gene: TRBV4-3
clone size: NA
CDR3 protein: CASSPRGGQFGGELFF
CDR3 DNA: TGCGCCAGCAGCCCAAGAGGGGGACAGTTCGGCGGGGAGCTGTTTTTT

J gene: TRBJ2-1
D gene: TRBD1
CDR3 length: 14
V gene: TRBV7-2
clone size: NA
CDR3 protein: CASSLLKGAREQFF
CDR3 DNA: TGTGCCAGCAGCTTACTGAAGGGGGCGCGTGAGCAGTTCTTC

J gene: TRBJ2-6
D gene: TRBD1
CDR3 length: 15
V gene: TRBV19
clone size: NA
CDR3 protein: CASGQGGYGANVLTF
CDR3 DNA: TGTGCCAGCGGACAGGGCGGATATGGGGCCAACGTCCTGACTTTC

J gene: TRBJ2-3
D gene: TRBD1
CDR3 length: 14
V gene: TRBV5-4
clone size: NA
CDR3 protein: CASIADRATDTQYF
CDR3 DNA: TGTGCCAGCATCGCTGACAGGGCGACAGATACGCAGTATTTT

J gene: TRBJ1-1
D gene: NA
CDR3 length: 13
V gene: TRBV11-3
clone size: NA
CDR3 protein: CASSPNMNTEAFF
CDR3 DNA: TGTGCCAGCAGCCCAAACATGAACACTGAAGCTTTCTTT

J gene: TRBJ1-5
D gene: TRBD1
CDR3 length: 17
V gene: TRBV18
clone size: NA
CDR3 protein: CASSRNPGQGTNQPQHF
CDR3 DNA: TGTGCCAGCTCACGAAACCCTGGACAGGGCACTAATCAGCCCCAGCATTTT

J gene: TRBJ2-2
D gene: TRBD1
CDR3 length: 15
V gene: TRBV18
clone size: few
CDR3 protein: CASSQGQANTGELFF
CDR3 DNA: TGTGCCAGCTCGCAGGGACAGGCCAACACCGGGGAGCTGTTTTTT

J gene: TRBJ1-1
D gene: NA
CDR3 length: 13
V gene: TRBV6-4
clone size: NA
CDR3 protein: CASSRQRGTEAFF
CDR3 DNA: TGTGCCAGCAGTCGACAGAGAGGAACTGAAGCTTTCTTT

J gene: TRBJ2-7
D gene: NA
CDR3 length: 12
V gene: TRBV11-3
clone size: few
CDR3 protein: CASSLEAGEQYF
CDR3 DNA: TGTGCCAGCAGCTTAGAGGCGGGCGAGCAGTACTTC